This T cell receptor (beta chain) is drawn from a study of T cell changes during pregnancy in multiple sclerosis. This clone showed up just once. V lost 0 bases, J lost 1 base, and 7 bases lay in between. Germline V gives CDR1 SGHRS, CDR2 YFSETQ. The CDR3 sequence is 14 residues long. This table comes from immunoSEQ multiplex PCR, and its TCRdb copy is limited to in-frame clones, with some not included. The sample includes 43,000 or so clones, more than 75% of them seen just once. J is TRBJ2-5 and V is TRBV5-1, with D tentatively TRBD1 or TRBD2 (5 bases each). The sample consisted of PBMCs (not recorded whether the cells were cultured). This sequence originates from a female donor with multiple sclerosis, enrolled in a pregnancy study. The CDR3 loop is CASSLGGSQETQYF. CDR3 nucleotide sequence: TGCGCCAGCAGCTTGGGGGGGAGCCAAGAGACCCAGTACTTC.